A selection of T cell receptor beta chains follows, all from one sample in a study of T cells in Graves' hyperthyroidism and ophthalmopathy. One entry per CDR3 protein, called by TCRdb with MiXCR from the multiplex PCR reads. The sample shows 400,000 to 550,000 distinct CDR3 sequences, around 24% of them seen only once. The sample comprised blood. These receptors originate from a woman under 40 with Graves' ophthalmopathy. Both conserved end residues are part of each CDR3. A D gene is named only where the DNA matches it firmly. Expanded clones are given a class, and other clones once, few, many or no size at all.

D | J | size | V | CDR3 | DNA
NA | TRBJ1-3 | many | TRBV11-2 | CASSLDYVASSGNTIYF | TGTGCCAGCAGCTTAGACTACGTGGCCAGCTCTGGAAACACCATATATTTT
TRBD1 | TRBJ1-1 | once | TRBV9 | CASSVDGGQANAEAFF | TGTGCCAGCAGCGTAGATGGGGGACAGGCTAACGCTGAAGCTTTCTTT
NA | TRBJ1-2 | few | TRBV6-5 | CASSYFSRDGYTF | TGTGCCAGCAGTTACTTCTCCAGGGATGGCTACACCTTC
NA | TRBJ2-7 | NA | TRBV7-2 | CASSYVATGDYEQYF | TGTGCCAGCAGCTATGTAGCCACTGGAGACTACGAGCAGTACTTC
NA | TRBJ1-1 | NA | TRBV20-1 | CSAPVRLDTEAFF | TGCAGTGCGCCGGTGAGGTTGGACACTGAAGCTTTCTTT
NA | TRBJ1-2 | many | TRBV19 | CASIQATMGDGYTF | TGTGCCAGTATTCAGGCTACGATGGGGGACGGCTACACCTTC
NA | TRBJ2-7 | NA | TRBV6-1 | CASKLTGAAGGEQYF | TGTGCCAGCAAGCTCACAGGGGCCGCCGGGGGTGAGCAGTACTTC
NA | TRBJ1-5 | few | TRBV6-1 | CASSEVGYQPQHF | TGTGCCAGCAGTGAAGTCGGGTATCAGCCCCAGCATTTT
NA | TRBJ1-2 | few | TRBV4-3 | CASSQVRVTLGANYGYTF | TGCGCCAGCAGCCAAGTCCGGGTCACACTGGGGGCTAACTATGGCTACACCTTC
TRBD1 | TRBJ2-7 | many | TRBV12-3/TRBV12-4 | CASSFLNAGGNEQYF | TGTGCCAGCAGTTTCCTCAATGCAGGGGGTAACGAGCAGTACTTC
NA | TRBJ2-2 | few | TRBV6-5 | CASSYSPTGSNTGELFF | TGTGCCAGCAGTTACTCCCCGACAGGATCGAACACCGGGGAGCTGTTTTTT
TRBD1 | TRBJ1-5 | few | TRBV18 | CASSPTTGGGQPQHF | TGTGCCAGCTCACCAACTACAGGGGGAGGACAGCCCCAGCATTTT